This is a list of T cell receptor beta chains from one sample in a study of blood T cell repertoires in COVID-19. The table came from immunoSEQ multiplex PCR; TCRdb's copy has only in-frame clones and leaves some out. Here the sample spans some 190,000 clones, 85% to 90% being singletons. The sequencing input was peripheral blood. The receptors derive from a man aged 18 to 30 with active or convalescent COVID-19. The CDR3 runs from the conserved cysteine through the conserved F or W. The D gene is left open where the match is weak. Some rows have no size entry. The others give once, few or many, or a class for an expanded clone.

size,D,J,V,CDR3,DNA
NA,NA,TRBJ2-6,TRBV27,CASAPYSGANVLTF,TGTGCCAGCGCCCCCTATTCTGGGGCCAACGTCCTGACTTTC
NA,TRBD1,TRBJ2-1,TRBV30,CAWQPGQGLYNEQFF,TGTGCCTGGCAACCGGGACAGGGGCTCTACAATGAGCAGTTCTTC
NA,TRBD2,TRBJ2-2,TRBV18,CASSLLGLAGPDTGELFF,TGTGCCAGCTCACTACTTGGACTAGCGGGGCCGGACACCGGGGAGCTGTTTTTT
NA,TRBD2,TRBJ2-7,TRBV7-2,CASSWTSGSSYEQYF,TGTGCCAGCAGCTGGACTAGCGGGAGCTCCTACGAGCAGTACTTC
NA,NA,TRBJ1-3,TRBV19,CASSVESSGNTIYF,TGTGCCAGTAGTGTTGAGAGCTCTGGAAACACCATATATTTT
NA,TRBD1,TRBJ2-2,TRBV6-4,CASSARGGGTGELFF,TGTGCCAGCAGCGCCCGAGGGGGCGGCACCGGGGAGCTGTTTTTT
NA,TRBD2,TRBJ2-1,TRBV6-6,CASRERGLGRNEQFF,TGTGCCAGCAGGGAGCGGGGGCTGGGGAGGAATGAGCAGTTCTTC
NA,NA,TRBJ1-5,TRBV19,CASSPDEVRNQPQHF,TGTGCCAGTAGTCCCGATGAGGTGCGCAATCAGCCCCAGCATTTT
NA,NA,TRBJ1-3,TRBV7-2,CASSFLGAISSGNTIYF,TGTGCCAGCAGCTTTTTGGGGGCGATTAGTTCCGGAAACACCATATATTTT
NA,NA,TRBJ2-3,TRBV7-9,CASSFWAGPTTDTQYF,TGTGCCAGCAGCTTTTGGGCGGGACCTACCACAGATACGCAGTATTTT
NA,NA,TRBJ1-2,TRBV30,CAWSRGGISYGYTF,TGTGCCTGGAGTAGGGGAGGGATCTCCTATGGCTACACCTTC
NA,NA,TRBJ1-3,TRBV9,CASSVEFQGKTGNTIYF,TGTGCCAGCAGCGTAGAGTTTCAGGGGAAAACTGGAAACACCATATATTTT
NA,NA,TRBJ2-5,TRBV9,CASSVVGSSSAQYF,TGTGCCAGCAGCGTAGTGGGGAGTAGTTCGGCCCAGTACTTC
NA,NA,TRBJ1-3,TRBV19,CASSNLLGSGNTIYF,TGTGCCAGTAGTAATCTTCTAGGCTCTGGAAACACCATATATTTT
NA,TRBD1,TRBJ2-1,TRBV6-2/TRBV6-3,CASSYRPTGGDQRKQFF,TGTGCCAGCAGTTATCGGCCGACAGGGGGAGACCAGCGTAAGCAGTTCTTC
few,TRBD2,TRBJ2-6,TRBV3-1/TRBV3-2,CASSQGTSGSGANVLTF,TGTGCCAGCAGCCAAGGGACTAGCGGCTCTGGGGCCAACGTCCTGACTTTC
once,NA,TRBJ2-3,TRBV12-5,CASGLTTHTDTQYF,TGTGCTAGTGGTTTAACAACGCACACAGATACGCAGTATTTT
NA,NA,TRBJ2-1,TRBV7-9,CASSPPFRLAKPSNEQFF,TGTGCCAGCAGCCCGCCCTTCAGGCTAGCAAAACCTTCCAATGAGCAGTTCTTC
NA,TRBD1,TRBJ1-1,TRBV5-1,CASSPQGDRVNTEAFF,TGCGCCAGCAGCCCCCAGGGGGATCGGGTGAACACTGAAGCTTTCTTT
NA,TRBD2,TRBJ2-7,TRBV4-3,CASSQGVSGRFYEQYF,TGCGCCAGCAGCCAAGGGGTTAGCGGGAGATTCTACGAGCAGTACTTC
NA,TRBD1,TRBJ2-2,TRBV6-4,CASSSTGEGGELFF,TGTGCCAGCAGCTCGACAGGGGAAGGCGGGGAGCTGTTTTTT
NA,TRBD1,TRBJ2-5,TRBV5-1,CASSLQGARETQYF,TGCGCCAGCAGCTTGCAGGGGGCGCGAGAGACCCAGTACTTC
NA,NA,TRBJ2-6,TRBV19,CASSPAQGLISGANVLTF,TGTGCCAGTAGTCCTGCTCAGGGGCTTATCTCTGGGGCCAACGTCCTGACTTTC